This TCR beta chain comes out of a study of T cell repertoires in ileal Crohn's disease. General study results and limits: Compared with CD4 T cells, sorted CD8 cells carried more expanded clones. Clonal expansions were more frequent in active smokers than non-smokers at surgery.

This clone came up a few times. As yet, its antigen is unknown. Other nucleotide sequences from this sample produce the same CDR3. Measured with immunoSEQ multiplex PCR; TCRdb has only the in-frame clones, and not every one. The sample carries about 14,000 clones, roughly 80% recorded once. V shed 5 bases and J shed 1 base, with 7 bases lying between them. Germline CDR1 reads SGHTS; CDR2 reads YDEGEE. The CDR3 consists of 12 residues. This receptor was identified in an adult with Crohn's disease. The sample comprised ileal tissue. The gene calls are TRBV5-8 and TRBJ2-7; the D gene is possibly TRBD2 (5 bases). CDR3 region: CASRRVSYEQYF. The CDR3 nucleotides are TGTGCCAGCAGGAGGGTTTCCTACGAGCAGTACTTC.